The entry that follows covers one T cell receptor (beta chain) sequence. Germline values: CDR1 SGDLS, CDR2 YYNGEE. CDR3 size: 15 residues. V lost 4 bases to trimming and J lost 7 bases, with 17 bases between them. The sample originates from a study of T cell changes during pregnancy in multiple sclerosis. Libraries were prepared by immunoSEQ multiplex PCR; TCRdb keeps only in-frame clonotypes and omits some of them. The sample has roughly 26,000 clones; 89% are singletons. Sequenced material: CD8+ T cells from peripheral blood mononuclear cells, taken in the second trimester of pregnancy. The receptor's source is a female donor with multiple sclerosis, enrolled in a pregnancy study. This chain uses TRBV9 with TRBJ1-4, with D uncertain. CDR3 sequence (DNA): TGTGCCAGCAGCCCCCGGACTGGGAAAGTTGAAAAACTGTTTTTT. Amino acids: CASSPRTGKVEKLFF.